This T cell receptor (beta chain) was observed in a study of OX40 agonist ivuxolimab in advanced cancers. Study-wide results and caveats: Expanded peripheral T cells had an undetermined antigen specificity.

As for this clone: The antigen remains undetermined.

Looked up from germline, CDR1 is SGHTA and CDR2 is FQGTGA. This CDR3 region has 16 residues. The germline V and J ends were trimmed by 1 base and 0 bases, with 11 bases remaining between them. This table comes from immunoSEQ multiplex PCR, and its TCRdb copy is limited to in-frame clones, with some not included. The sample has about 23,000 clones, 77% seen once; the top ten hold 16%. Sequencing was performed on CD4+ or CD8+ T cells sorted from blood, taken in a trial of the OX40 agonist ivuxolimab. This sequence was found in an adult with an advanced solid tumor such as melanoma, head and neck, liver or kidney cancer. V and J are TRBV7-3 and TRBJ2-3, with D unresolved. CDR3 DNA sequence: TGTGCCAGCAGCTTAAACCCCGATCCTAGCACAGATACGCAGTATTTT. Protein: CASSLNPDPSTDTQYF.